Below, 19 T cell receptor beta chains from the same sample are listed, as sequenced in a study of beta chain features in type 1 diabetes. Study findings and constraints: When Type 1 diabetes patients were examined, their TCRB CDR3s proved moderately but significantly shorter in all four CD4+ subsets.

Sequencing targeted expressed TCRB transcripts, as all isolated RNA had been reverse transcribed. Sequencing used immunoSEQ multiplex PCR; TCRdb keeps in-frame clones, though not all of them. The sample contains tens of thousands of clones, about 50% of which appear only once. Antigens for these TCRs are unknown. Sequenced sample: central memory CD4+ T cells from blood. All receptors derive from a man aged 30 to 45 with type 1 diabetes.

This chain connects TRBV6-1 to TRBJ1-1; D is undetermined. Germline CDR1 and CDR2: MNHNS and SASEGT. V shed 8 bases and J shed 4 bases, with 17 bases lying between them. The CDR3 extends over 14 amino acids. CDR3 sequence: CASQWALRGTEAFF. CDR3 DNA sequence: TGTGCCAGCCAGTGGGCCCTCCGGGGCACTGAAGCTTTCTTT.

This chain connects TRBV11-3 to TRBJ1-1; TRBD1 agrees at 8 bases. J lost 6 bases, V lost 0 bases, and 6 bases had no gene match. This CDR3 comprises 15 residues. Germline CDR1 SGHNT, CDR2 YENEEA. The CDR3 here is CASSLDGQGVAEAFF. CDR3 sequence (DNA): TGTGCCAGCAGCTTAGACGGACAGGGTGTCGCTGAAGCTTTCTTT. Filled out from reference TRBV11-3 and TRBJ1-1, the complete variable domain reads EAGVVQSPRYKIIEKKQPVAFWCNPISGHNTLYWYLQNLGQGPELLIRYENEEAVDDSQLPKDRFSAERLKGVDSTLKIQPAELGDSAVYLCASSLDGQGVAEAFFGQGTRLTVV.

J is TRBJ1-2 and V is TRBV11-2, with a possible D match to TRBD1 (5 bases). The V and J ends lost 0 bases and 2 bases respectively, with 7 bases between them. This CDR3 contains 14 residues. Germline loops: CDR1 SGHAT, CDR2 FQNNGV. The CDR3 here is CASSLEDRNYGYTF. The DNA for the CDR3 is TGTGCCAGCAGCTTAGAAGACAGAAACTATGGCTACACCTTC.

The rearrangement links TRBV13 to TRBJ2-7; 7 bases are shared with TRBD1. CDR3 length: 13 residues. Germline CDR1 PRHDT, CDR2 FYEKMQ (reference sequence). V shed 6 bases and J 4 bases; nucleotides not matched to a gene: 6. The CDR3 is CASRNHRGYEQYF. CDR3 sequence (DNA): TGTGCCAGCAGGAACCACAGGGGTTACGAGCAGTACTTC.

This clone was found a few times. The chain recombines TRBV6-1 with TRBJ2-5, with 9 bases that match TRBD1. The CDR3 runs to 15 residues. V lost 7 bases and J lost 1; bases outside the gene matches: 7. Looked up from germline, CDR1 is MNHNS and CDR2 is SASEGT. For the CDR3, the DNA is TGTGCCAGCAACCCACAGGGGGCTGGCCAAGAGACCCAGTACTTC. Amino acid sequence: CASNPQGAGQETQYF.

This sequence joins TRBV6-6 and TRBJ2-7; 11 nucleotides align to TRBD1. In germline, CDR1 is MNHNY, CDR2 SVGAGI (reference sequence). There are 15 residues in the CDR3. The ends lost 10 bases at V and 4 bases at J; junction bases unmatched: 12. CDR3 residues: CATQNSDRGQYEQYF. The CDR3 DNA follows: TGTGCCACCCAAAACTCGGACAGGGGGCAATACGAGCAGTACTTC.

The chain carries TRBV2 and TRBJ2-1; TRBD2 agrees at 13 bases. V lost 6 bases, J lost 9 bases, and 8 bases stayed unmatched. Germline CDR1 SNHLY, CDR2 FYNNEI. The CDR3 has 15 amino acids. The CDR3 coding sequence is TGTGCCAGCAGCACACGGACTAGCGGGAGTGGTGAGCAGTTCTTC. Its translation: CASSTRTSGSGEQFF.

A single count supports this clone. The chain joins TRBV5-1 to TRBJ2-7, with D possibly being TRBD1 (5 bases). Trimming stripped 4 bases from V and 3 bases from J, with 20 bases between. This CDR3 region has 16 residues. CDR1 is SGHRS, CDR2 YFSETQ, per germline. CDR3 loop: CASSPNSGPSHYEQYF. The CDR3 nucleotides read TGCGCCAGCAGCCCCAATTCAGGGCCTTCCCACTACGAGCAGTACTTC.

This clone showed up just a few times. This chain links TRBV19 with TRBJ2-5; no definite D call. This CDR3 comprises 13 residues. The germline CDR1 and CDR2 sequences are LNHDA and SQIVND (reference sequence). The V and J ends lost 4 bases and 0 bases respectively, with 6 bases between them. DNA for the CDR3: TGTGCCAGTAGTACGGGTTACCAAGAGACCCAGTACTTC. It specifies CASSTGYQETQYF.

V is TRBV7-2 and J is TRBJ2-1; D is uncertain. The V gene lost 5 bases and the J gene lost 16 bases, with 18 bases spanning the gap. Germline loops: CDR1 SGHTA, CDR2 FQGNSA. This CDR3 contains 12 residues. CDR3 region: CASSLQLSLLFF. The CDR3 DNA reads as TGTGCCAGCAGCCTACAACTATCCCTTCTTTTCTTC.

The chain carries TRBV11-3 and TRBJ2-7; TRBD1 agrees at 8 bases. Germline V gene lookup returns CDR1 SGHNT and CDR2 YENEEA. This CDR3 comprises 14 residues. The V segment lost 3 bases and the J segment 0 bases; nucleotides outside the gene matches: 1. The CDR3 reads CASSLDRVSYEQYF. The CDR3 DNA reads TGTGCCAGCAGCTTGGACAGGGTCTCCTACGAGCAGTACTTC.

This clone has more than one count but fewer than ten. The chain couples TRBV6-5 to TRBJ1-3; no clear D gene. The CDR3 has 14 residues. Germline V lookup: CDR1 MNHEY, CDR2 SVGAGI. With 0 bases removed from V and 2 bases from J, the gap between germline ends came to 5 bases. The CDR3 DNA follows: TGTGCCAGCAGTTACTCGAGAACTGGAAACACCATATATTTT. Amino acid sequence: CASSYSRTGNTIYF.

This clone turned up a few times. The rearrangement uses TRBV4-2 and TRBJ1-1; TRBD1 aligns across 8 bases. This CDR3 has 16 amino acids. V shed 2 bases, J shed 1 base, and the junction held 6 bases outside the gene matches. Germline CDR1 and CDR2: LGHNA and YNFKEQ. The CDR3 is CASSQQGAAANTEAFF. The CDR3 coding sequence is TGTGCCAGCAGCCAACAGGGGGCGGCGGCGAACACTGAAGCTTTCTTT.

CDR3 nucleotides: TGTGCCAGCAGTAAACCCGGGACACCGGGCCCAGAGACCCAGTACTTC. Translated, it gives CASSKPGTPGPETQYF. The chain employs TRBV2 and TRBJ2-5, with a possible D match to TRBD1 (6 bases). This CDR3 comprises 16 residues. Germline CDR1 reads SNHLY; CDR2 reads FYNNEI. V lost 5 bases to trimming and J lost 4 bases, with 20 bases between them.

The table lists this clone with a count of one. The chain recombines TRBV19 with TRBJ2-1, with D possibly matching TRBD1 (5 bases). Germline-derived CDR1 and CDR2 are LNHDA and SQIVND (reference sequence). CDR3 length equals 15 residues. Trimming removed 4 bases at V and 0 bases at J, with 10 bases between. In DNA form, the CDR3 reads TGTGCCAGTAGTACGACAGACAGCTCCTACAATGAGCAGTTCTTC. This gives the protein CASSTTDSSYNEQFF.

The chain joins TRBV19 to TRBJ1-4; D remains ambiguous. CDR3 length: 13 amino acids. Trimming pared 11 bases from V and 4 bases from J, leaving 14 bases between. Looked up from germline, CDR1 is LNHDA and CDR2 is SQIVND (reference sequence). Here the CDR3 DNA reads TGTGCCGCTCGGGGAATGAATAATGAAAAACTGTTTTTT. It specifies CAARGMNNEKLFF.

The V and J genes are TRBV15 and TRBJ2-7, with TRBD2 matching over 7 bases. Germline V gene lookup returns CDR1 LNHNV and CDR2 YYDKDF (reference sequence). This CDR3 has 15 residues. V was clipped by 0 bases and J by 6 bases; unmatched bases: 8. CDR3 bases: TGTGCCACCAGCAGAGATAGCTCGGGGGGTAGCGAGCAGTACTTC. This codes for CATSRDSSGGSEQYF.

The chain links TRBV7-9 to TRBJ2-5, with 11 bases matching TRBD2. The length of the CDR3 is 16 residues. CDR1 SEHNR and CDR2 FQNEAQ come from the germline V gene (reference sequence). Unmatched junction bases numbered 3, after V lost 1 base and J lost 2 bases. CDR3 loop: CASSLGSSGGQETQYF. In DNA form, the CDR3 reads TGTGCCAGCAGCTTAGGGTCTAGCGGGGGGCAAGAGACCCAGTACTTC.

This clone was counted between two and nine times. The chain employs TRBV29-1 and TRBJ2-7, with 7 bases matching TRBD2. V shed 0 bases, J shed 5 bases, and the junction held 1 base outside the gene matches. Germline assignment: CDR1 SQVTM and CDR2 ANQGSEA. This CDR3 is 12 amino acids long. CDR3 nucleotide sequence: TGCAGCGTTGAAGACAGCGGGGACGAGCAGTACTTC. Its translation is CSVEDSGDEQYF.